The 24 T cell receptor beta chains reported below all come from one sample, sequenced in a study of early T cells in non-severe SARS-CoV-2 infection. One entry per CDR3 protein, called by TCRdb with MiXCR from the 5' RACE reads. There are tens of thousands of distinct CDR3 sequences in the sample; roughly 15% occur only once, and approximately 5.1% lies in the top ten. The material sequenced was whole blood, taken at baseline. These receptors originate from an adult who was a healthcare worker with PCR-confirmed SARS-CoV-2 infection or an uninfected control (not recorded which).

This clonotype was seen at least ten times. V and J are TRBV20-1 and TRBJ2-1; TRBD2 matches at 8 bases. Germline CDR1 and CDR2: DFQATT and SNEGSKA (reference sequence). J was trimmed by 9 bases and V by 6 bases; bases with no gene match: 19. The CDR3 is 16 residues long. The CDR3 loop reads CSASLPLAGRTREQFF. CDR3 DNA sequence: TGCAGTGCCAGCCTGCCTCTAGCGGGTCGAACCCGTGAGCAGTTCTTC.

The V gene is TRBV5-8, the J gene TRBJ2-3; tentatively, D is TRBD2 (6 bases). The germline CDR1 and CDR2 sequences are SGHTS and YDEGEE. V shed 4 bases and J shed 5 bases, with 17 bases lying between them. CDR3 length: 15 amino acids. The CDR3 here is CASSQEWGDEDTQYF. CDR3 DNA: TGTGCCAGCAGCCAAGAATGGGGGGACGAAGATACGCAGTATTTT.

This clonotype turned up a few times. CDR3 sequence (DNA): TGTGCCAGCGGGCCACTGCATTTCACAGATACGCAGTATTTT. As protein: CASGPLHFTDTQYF. The chain is built from TRBV28 and TRBJ2-3, with no clear D. Trimming removed 8 bases at V and 2 bases at J, with 14 bases between. Germline CDR1 is MDHEN and CDR2 is SYDVKM. CDR3 length equals 14 residues.

Concerning this clonotype: At one boundary the junction diverges from the germline segment, which might be a read error. V is TRBV28 and J is TRBJ2-7, with 13 bases matching TRBD2. Germline-derived CDR1 and CDR2 are MDHEN and SYDVKM. There are 16 residues in the CDR3. The CDR3 sequence is CVSSSFAGLAGVEQYF. For the CDR3, the DNA is TGTGTCAGCAGTTCATTTGCTGGACTAGCGGGAGTCGAGCAGTACTTC.

This clonotype was observed at least ten times. The rearrangement uses TRBV7-9 and TRBJ2-5, with no clear D. The CDR3 runs to 14 residues. V lost 1 base and J 2 bases, leaving 8 bases between the germline ends. Germline values: CDR1 SEHNR, CDR2 FQNEAQ (reference sequence). CDR3 region: CASSLDPGQETQYF. For the CDR3, the DNA is TGTGCCAGCAGCTTAGATCCAGGACAAGAGACCCAGTACTTC.

The chain joins TRBV4-3 to TRBJ1-6; D ambiguous. This CDR3 is 13 amino acids long. CDR1 LGHNA and CDR2 YSLEER come from the germline V gene. Trimming pared 1 base from V and 8 bases from J, leaving 6 bases between. CDR3 protein: CASSQALDSPLHF. DNA for the CDR3: TGCGCCAGCAGCCAAGCCCTCGATTCACCCCTCCACTTT.

The chain couples TRBV28 to TRBJ1-5; no reliable D call. Trimming cost V 6 bases and J 0 bases, with 12 bases left between them. CDR3 length: 15 amino acids. From germline, CDR1 is MDHEN and CDR2 SYDVKM. The CDR3 DNA reads TGTGCCAGCAGCACTGGCGGTTATAGCAATCAGCCCCAGCATTTT. Translated: CASSTGGYSNQPQHF.

This clonotype was found a few times. The rearrangement uses TRBV28 and TRBJ1-2, with 7 bases identical to TRBD1. This CDR3 region has 13 residues. V was clipped by 6 bases and J by 5 bases; unmatched bases: 6. The germline gives CDR1 MDHEN, CDR2 SYDVKM. CDR3 residues: CASRRGQMYGYTF. CDR3 DNA sequence: TGTGCCAGCAGACGGGGACAGATGTATGGCTACACCTTC.

V gene TRBV25-1 combines with J gene TRBJ1-2; D possibly corresponds to TRBD1 (5 bases). The germline gives CDR1 MGHDK, CDR2 SYGVNS. This CDR3 spans 12 amino acids. The V and J ends lost 4 bases and 5 bases respectively, with 8 bases between them. The CDR3 region has the DNA TGTGCCAGCAGTGGGGGGAGTTATGGCTACACCTTC. Translation gives CASSGGSYGYTF.

The chain recombines TRBV5-6 with TRBJ1-6; 11 bases line up with TRBD1. This CDR3 is built from 14 residues. Germline CDR1 is SGHDT and CDR2 is YYEEEE. The V and J ends lost 9 bases and 8 bases, in that order; junction bases with no gene match: 7. The CDR3 DNA sequence: TGTGCCACCCGGGGACAGGGGGAGGATTCACCCCTCCACTTT. It specifies CATRGQGEDSPLHF.

Notes on this clonotype: Sequence at one end of the junction differs from germline and may be a read error. This sequence joins TRBV2 and TRBJ1-2; D is undetermined. The length of the CDR3 is 13 residues. CDR1 and CDR2 from the germline V gene are SNHLY and FYNNEI. The CDR3 DNA reads as TGTGCCAGCAGTGTTGAAACTAACTATGGCTATACCTTC. Translated, it gives CASSVETNYGYTF.

This clonotype was observed a handful of times. The chain has TRBV28 and TRBJ2-7; D uncertain. The CDR3 contains 12 residues. V was trimmed by 5 bases and J by 6 bases, leaving 11 bases between them. The germline CDR1 and CDR2 sequences are MDHEN and SYDVKM. The CDR3 protein is CASSLPVTEQYF. In DNA, the CDR3 is TGTGCCAGCAGTCTACCGGTTACCGAGCAGTACTTC. The full variable domain, in which reference TRBV28 and TRBJ2-7 provide the parts outside the CDR3, is DVKVTQSSRYLVKRTGEKVFLECVQDMDHENMFWYRQDPGLGLRLIYFSYDVKMKEKGDIPEGYSVSREKKERFSLILESASTNQTSMYLCASSLPVTEQYFGPGTRLTVT.

The chain employs TRBV11-2 and TRBJ1-1; D not resolved. This CDR3 is 12 amino acids long. V was trimmed by 5 bases and J by 4 bases, leaving 8 bases between them. CDR1 and CDR2 (germline): SGHAT, FQNNGV. The CDR3 here is CASSPSVTEAFF. In nucleotides, the CDR3 is TGTGCCAGCAGCCCGTCGGTCACTGAAGCTTTCTTT. Together with reference TRBV11-2 and TRBJ1-1, the CDR3 gives the full variable domain: EAGVAQSPRYKIIEKRQSVAFWCNPISGHATLYWYQQILGQGPKLLIQFQNNGVVDDSQLPKDRFSAERLKGVDSTLKIQPAKLEDSAVYLCASSPSVTEAFFGQGTRLTVV.

Here the CDR3 DNA reads TGCAGCGTTGCAGGGGGAAGTAGCTACGAGCAGTACTTC. Protein sequence: CSVAGGSSYEQYF. V is TRBV29-1 and J is TRBJ2-7; TRBD1 agrees at 7 bases. CDR1 is SQVTM, CDR2 ANQGSEA, per germline. This CDR3 is 13 amino acids long. The junction had 6 bases not matched to a gene; V was cut back by 4 bases and J by 3 bases.

This clonotype was recorded many times. V and J are TRBV7-9 and TRBJ2-1; D is undetermined. Trimming took off 5 bases at V and 6 bases at J, with 8 bases between the two ends. Germline V gives CDR1 SEHNR, CDR2 FQNEAQ (reference sequence). CDR3 length: 12 residues. CDR3: CASSADINEQFF. The CDR3 coding sequence is TGTGCCAGCAGCGCCGATATCAATGAGCAGTTCTTC.

The chain joins TRBV29-1 to TRBJ2-3; D is unclear. V dropped 6 bases and J dropped 5 bases, with 6 bases sitting between them. Per the germline V gene, CDR1 is SQVTM and CDR2 is ANQGSEA. The CDR3 length is 10 residues. The CDR3 DNA sequence: TGCAGCGTGCGACGAGATACGCAGTATTTT. This translates into CSVRRDTQYF.

CDR3 sequence: CASSQDSGRVLDEQFF. CDR3 sequence (DNA): TGTGCCAGCAGCCAGGACAGCGGGAGAGTGCTGGATGAGCAGTTCTTC. V is TRBV3-1 and J is TRBJ2-1; 8 bases align to TRBD2. In germline, CDR1 is LGHDT, CDR2 YNNKEL (reference sequence). The length of the CDR3 is 16 residues. Trimming removed 3 bases from V and 8 bases from J; junction bases left unmatched: 12.

V gene TRBV24-1 combines with J gene TRBJ2-1, with a possible D match to TRBD2 (6 bases). Germline CDR1 and CDR2: KGHDR and SFDVKD. The length of the CDR3 is 15 residues. The ends were cut back, 3 bases at V and 6 bases at J, with 14 bases in the middle. CDR3 coding DNA: TGTGCCACCAGTGATGCCGGGACTCGAGCCAATGAGCAGTTCTTC. Protein sequence: CATSDAGTRANEQFF.

This clonotype was seen more than once but under ten times. This chain uses TRBV3-1 with TRBJ2-1; 7 nucleotides line up with TRBD2. Germline values: CDR1 LGHDT, CDR2 YNNKEL (reference sequence). The CDR3 is 15 residues long. With V trimmed by 3 bases and J by 5 bases, 7 bases remained unmatched. The CDR3 loop reads CASSQSGTYDNEQFF. The CDR3 region has the DNA TGTGCCAGCAGCCAGAGCGGGACCTACGACAATGAGCAGTTCTTC.

This chain connects TRBV9 to TRBJ2-7; 7 nucleotides line up with TRBD1. The V segment lost 0 bases and the J segment 6 bases; nucleotides outside the gene matches: 6. CDR1 is SGDLS and CDR2 is YYNGEE in the germline V gene. This CDR3 has 14 residues. CDR3 coding DNA: TGTGCCAGCAGCGTAGGTGACAGGGCCGTCGAGCAGTACTTC. Its protein is CASSVGDRAVEQYF.

This chain connects TRBV20-1 to TRBJ2-7; D possibly corresponds to TRBD1 (5 bases). The V gene's germline CDR1 is DFQATT and CDR2 SNEGSKA (reference sequence). The CDR3 is 13 amino acids. Deletions cut 3 bases from V and 0 bases from J, with 9 bases between. CDR3 coding DNA: TGCAGTGCTAGTAGGGGCTACTCCTACGAGCAGTACTTC. Translating it yields CSASRGYSYEQYF.

This clonotype turned up a few times. This rearrangement joins TRBV6-6 to TRBJ2-7, with D uncertain. The germline V gene encodes CDR1 MNHNY and CDR2 SVGAGI (reference sequence). The ends were cut back, 4 bases at V and 2 bases at J, with 15 bases in the middle. The CDR3 consists of 15 residues. The DNA for the CDR3 is TGTGCCAGCAGTTTTTTAGCTGGGGAAACCTACGAGCAGTACTTC. It codes for CASSFLAGETYEQYF.

This clonotype was detected many times. The chain couples TRBV28 to TRBJ1-1, with a weak D call TRBD1 (5 bases). The V end was cut by 8 bases, the J end by 1 base, with 5 bases between. This CDR3 spans 11 amino acids. The germline V gene encodes CDR1 MDHEN and CDR2 SYDVKM. The CDR3 is CASGGNTEAFF. The CDR3 nucleotides read TGTGCCAGCGGGGGGAACACTGAAGCTTTCTTT.

In its sample, this clonotype was seen a few times. The chain has TRBV10-3 and TRBJ2-7; weak D call: TRBD2 (5 bases). Germline V lookup: CDR1 ENHRY, CDR2 SYGVKD. This CDR3 is 14 amino acids long. V lost 5 bases and J lost 6, with 17 bases in between. The CDR3 nucleotides read TGTGCCATCAGTCCGGCGGGTCGACCCGTCGAGCAGTACTTC. This translates into CAISPAGRPVEQYF.